The subject of this entry is one T cell receptor (beta chain). As yet, its antigen is unknown. This specimen comes from a study of OX40 agonist ivuxolimab in advanced cancers. Exclusion applied to patients with autoimmune disease history or systemic immunosuppression. Trimming cost V 0 bases and J 2 bases; bases outside gene matches: 14. The CDR3 runs 22 residues. Germline CDR1 KGHSH, CDR2 LQKENI. Assay: immunoSEQ multiplex PCR; the TCRdb copy retains only in-frame clones and omits some. The sample contains under 35,000 clones, 82% of which appear only once. General observations from the study: Both blood CD4+ and CD8+ T cells showed clonal growth by week 6 at 0.1 to 3.0 mg/kg. CD8+ T cells averaged more expanded clones than CD4+.

The sequence was collected from an adult with an advanced solid tumor such as melanoma, head and neck, liver or kidney cancer. Sample: CD4+ or CD8+ T cells sorted from blood, taken in a trial of the OX40 agonist ivuxolimab. The chain couples TRBV18 to TRBJ2-1, with 15 bases that match TRBD2. The CDR3 is CASSPPQVHGLAGGRPYNEQFF. In DNA form, the CDR3 reads TGTGCCAGCTCACCACCCCAGGTCCACGGACTAGCGGGAGGGCGCCCCTACAATGAGCAGTTCTTC.